This TCR beta chain was sequenced for a study of T cell responses to AZD1222 COVID-19 vaccine. As concerns this clone: The antigen is undetermined.

Pooling covered second doses at about 4 or about 12 weeks. Study-level findings and limits: It should be noted that donors were predominantly white British and more often female, and clonal diversity was possibly underestimated. Reportedly, nearly half of unique spike TCRs recognized epitopes outside B.1.351/B.1.1.7 mutations. Spike-specific TCR breadth and depth both grew after two AZD1222 doses.

The V and J ends lost 8 bases and 0 bases respectively, with 13 bases between them. Germline assignment: CDR1 MNHEY and CDR2 SVGAGI. This CDR3 region has 15 residues. Assay: immunoSEQ multiplex PCR; the TCRdb copy retains only in-frame clones and omits some. The data show 110,000 to 150,000 clones, with roughly 91% seen just once and just under 2% held by the top ten. This chain joins TRBV6-5 and TRBJ1-4, with D possibly being TRBD1 (6 bases). The receptor's source is an adult who received the AZD1222 COVID-19 vaccine. The sample was peripheral blood, taken 28 days after the second AZD1222 dose. The CDR3 coding sequence is TGTGCCAGCCGACGACAGGACACAACTAATGAAAAACTGTTTTTT. Translated, it gives CASRRQDTTNEKLFF.